Presented here are 7 T cell receptor beta chains from one specimen sequenced in a study of T cells expressing NK-cell markers. For each CDR3 protein, TCRdb gives one entry from its re-call of the 5' RACE reads, without DNA. This table lists over 100,000 distinct CDR3 sequences. The material sequenced was blood T cells: a sorted CD56 or NKG2C T cell subset, CD4+ or CD8+ T cells, or bulk PBMC T cells (not recorded which). All receptors come from a woman aged 18 to 75 in good health.

The V gene is TRBV5-5, the J gene TRBJ2-7. Germline V gene data show CDR1 as SGHKS and CDR2 as YYEKEE (reference sequence). The CDR3 covers 13 residues. This CDR3 reads CASSRTLSYEQYF.

This chain uses TRBV7-2 with TRBJ2-1. The germline gives CDR1 SGHTA, CDR2 FQGNSA. The CDR3 totals 13 residues. This CDR3 is CASSLGSGNEQFF.

This chain links TRBV11-1 with TRBJ2-1; the D gene TCRdb calls, TRBD2, cannot be checked with no DNA. The CDR3 is 19 residues long. Germline V lookup: CDR1 SGHAT, CDR2 FQDESV (reference sequence). This CDR3 is CASSLIAGVGVSSYNEQFF.

The CDR3 loop reads CSATSGVEQYF. This sequence joins TRBV20-1 and TRBJ2-7; no DNA is available, so the TRBD2 call from TCRdb remains unchecked. CDR3 length: 11 amino acids. Per germline, CDR1 DFQATT and CDR2 SNEGSKA (reference sequence).

J is TRBJ1-1 and V is TRBV5-1. The CDR3 covers 12 residues. Germline loops: CDR1 SGHRS, CDR2 YFSETQ. This chain's CDR3 is CASSLEGPLAFF.

The chain combines TRBV9 with TRBJ2-5; TCRdb's D call, TRBD1, is unchecked because there is no DNA. The CDR3 has 14 residues. Germline values: CDR1 SGDLS, CDR2 YYNGEE. This CDR3 reads CASSPGGVDETQYF. The full variable domain, with the rest looked up from reference TRBV9 and TRBJ2-5, is DSGVTQTPKHLITATGQRVTLRCSPRSGDLSVYWYQQSLDQGLQFLIQYYNGEERAKGNILERFSAQQFPDLHSELNLSSLELGDSALYFCASSPGGVDETQYFGPGTRLLVL.

The V call is TRBV6-5, the J call TRBJ1-2; TCRdb selects TRBD1, and the lack of DNA leaves this call unchecked. The length of the CDR3 is 15 residues. Germline V lookup: CDR1 MNHEY, CDR2 SVGAGI. CDR3 protein: CASSLGDPGDYGYTF.